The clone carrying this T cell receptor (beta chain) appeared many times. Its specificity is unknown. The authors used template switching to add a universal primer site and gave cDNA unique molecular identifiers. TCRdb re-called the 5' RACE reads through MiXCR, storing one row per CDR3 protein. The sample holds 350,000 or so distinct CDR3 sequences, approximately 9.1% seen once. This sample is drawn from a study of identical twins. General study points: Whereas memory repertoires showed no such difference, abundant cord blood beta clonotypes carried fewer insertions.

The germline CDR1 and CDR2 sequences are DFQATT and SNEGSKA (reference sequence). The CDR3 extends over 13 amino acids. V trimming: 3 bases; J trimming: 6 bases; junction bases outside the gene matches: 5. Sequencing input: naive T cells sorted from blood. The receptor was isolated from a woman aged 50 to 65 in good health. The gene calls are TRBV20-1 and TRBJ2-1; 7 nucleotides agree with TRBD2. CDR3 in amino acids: CSASVSSGNEQFF. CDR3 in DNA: TGCAGTGCTAGCGTCTCTAGCGGCAATGAGCAGTTCTTC.